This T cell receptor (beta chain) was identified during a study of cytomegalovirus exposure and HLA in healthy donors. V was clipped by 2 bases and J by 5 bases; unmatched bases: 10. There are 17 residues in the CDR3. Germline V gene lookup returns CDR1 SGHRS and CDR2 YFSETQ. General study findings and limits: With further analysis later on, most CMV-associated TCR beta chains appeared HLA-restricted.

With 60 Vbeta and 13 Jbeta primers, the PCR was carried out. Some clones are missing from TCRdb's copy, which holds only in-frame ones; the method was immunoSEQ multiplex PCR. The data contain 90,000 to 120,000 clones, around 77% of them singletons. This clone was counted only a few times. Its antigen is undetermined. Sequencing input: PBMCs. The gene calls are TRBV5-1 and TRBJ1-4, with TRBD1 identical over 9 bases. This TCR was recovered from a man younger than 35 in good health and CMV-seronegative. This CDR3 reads CASSLEPGQGVNEKLFF. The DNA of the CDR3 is TGCGCCAGCAGCTTAGAGCCGGGACAGGGAGTCAATGAAAAACTGTTTTTT.